The text below deals with one T cell receptor beta chain. The data stem from a study of T cells expressing NK-cell markers. Study-wide context: It was sorted CD3+CD56-NKG2C+, CD3+CD56+NKG2C- and CD3+CD56+NKG2C+ T cells that provided the TCR beta repertoires.

Germline V CDR1 and CDR2: SQVTM, ANQGSEA. The CDR3 is made up of 12 amino acids. TCRdb reprocessed the 5' RACE reads, with one entry per CDR3 protein and no DNA. The table for this sample gives approximately 420,000 distinct CDR3 sequences. Source material: blood T cells: a sorted CD56 or NKG2C T cell subset, CD4+ or CD8+ T cells, or bulk PBMC T cells (not recorded which). This chain uses TRBV29-1 with TRBJ2-5; TCRdb names TRBD1, which stays unverified in the absence of DNA. The receptor was isolated from a woman in her forties or fifties in good health. The CDR3 loop reads CSVEWGPETQYF.